These 14 T cell receptor beta chains were all obtained from the same sample, sequenced in a study of blood T cell repertoires in COVID-19. Clones were read by immunoSEQ multiplex PCR, and TCRdb kept only the in-frame ones, dropping some. The sample contains 150,000 or so clones, approximately 80% of which appear only once. Sequencing input: peripheral blood. Receptors were obtained from a woman aged 55 to 70 with COVID-19, enrolled during active disease.

This chain joins TRBV11-2 and TRBJ1-1; no reliable D call. Germline V gene sequence: CDR1 SGHAT, CDR2 FQNNGV. V was trimmed by 4 bases and J by 7 bases, leaving 10 bases between them. The CDR3 extends over 12 amino acids. CDR3 sequence reads: CASSYLTSEAFF. The CDR3 coding sequence is TGTGCCAGCAGCTACCTTACCAGTGAAGCTTTCTTT. The full variable domain, with the rest looked up from reference TRBV11-2 and TRBJ1-1, is EAGVAQSPRYKIIEKRQSVAFWCNPISGHATLYWYQQILGQGPKLLIQFQNNGVVDDSQLPKDRFSAERLKGVDSTLKIQPAKLEDSAVYLCASSYLTSEAFFGQGTRLTVV.

The rearrangement links TRBV6-5 to TRBJ1-1, with a tentative D call TRBD1 (5 bases). CDR1 is MNHEY and CDR2 is SVGAGI in the germline V gene. The CDR3 has 14 residues. Trimming pared 6 bases from V and 4 bases from J, leaving 15 bases between. The CDR3 DNA reads TGTGCCAGCAGATATCGGGGGACGGGCACTGAAGCTTTCTTT. Its protein product is CASRYRGTGTEAFF.

The J gene is TRBJ1-6, the V gene TRBV19, with TRBD1 as a possible D gene (6 bases). Germline-derived CDR1 and CDR2 are LNHDA and SQIVND (reference sequence). Between the trimmed V and J ends, which lost 7 bases and 10 bases, there was a span of 20 bases. This CDR3 is built from 15 residues. The CDR3 DNA reads TGTGCCAGTACCCCCCAGTGGAGGGGGGGCTCACCCCTCCACTTT. Amino acid sequence: CASTPQWRGGSPLHF. Complete variable domain (other parts from reference TRBV19 and TRBJ1-6): DGGITQSPKYLFRKEGQNVTLSCEQNLNHDAMYWYRQDPGQGLRLIYYSQIVNDFQKGDIAEGYSVSREKKESFPLTVTSAQKNPTAFYLCASTPQWRGGSPLHFGNGTRLTVT.

The V and J genes are TRBV7-2 and TRBJ1-1; no reliable D call. V dropped 1 base and J dropped 1 base, with 13 bases sitting between them. The CDR3 runs to 16 residues. The germline V gene has CDR1 SGHTA and CDR2 FQGNSA. The CDR3 spells CASSLGLRIRNTEAFF. CDR3 bases: TGTGCCAGCAGCTTAGGACTTAGGATTAGGAACACTGAAGCTTTCTTT.

The rearrangement links TRBV18 to TRBJ2-5, with 10 bases matching TRBD1. This CDR3 is built from 15 residues. The junction had 2 bases not matched to a gene; V was cut back by 2 bases and J by 2 bases. Germline V CDR1 and CDR2: KGHSH, LQKENI. CDR3 DNA: TGTGCCAGCTCACCAGGGACAGGGGCGCAAGAGACCCAGTACTTC. Translation: CASSPGTGAQETQYF. Using reference TRBV18 and TRBJ2-5 for the parts outside the CDR3, the full variable domain is NAGVMQNPRHLVRRRGQEARLRCSPMKGHSHVYWYRQLPEEGLKFMVYLQKENIIDESGMPKERFSAEFPKEGPSILRIQQVVRGDSAAYFCASSPGTGAQETQYFGPGTRLLVL.

The V gene is TRBV5-5, the J gene TRBJ1-1, with TRBD1 matching 7 bases. The CDR3 sequence is 14 residues long. Germline CDR1 is SGHKS and CDR2 is YYEKEE (reference sequence). J gave up 6 bases and V 0 bases, and 5 bases lay outside the gene matches. CDR3 region: CASSLAQGGSEAFF. The CDR3 DNA is TGTGCCAGCAGCTTGGCGCAGGGGGGCTCTGAAGCTTTCTTT.

This chain connects TRBV9 to TRBJ2-7; the match to TRBD2 covers 9 bases. V lost 0 bases and J lost 5; bases outside the gene matches: 9. Germline CDR1 and CDR2: SGDLS and YYNGEE. The CDR3 extends over 16 amino acids. CDR3 region: CASSVGLAGMVNEQYF. The CDR3 DNA follows: TGTGCCAGCAGCGTAGGGCTAGCGGGAATGGTGAACGAGCAGTACTTC. Full variable domain (rest looked up from reference TRBV9 and TRBJ2-7): DSGVTQTPKHLITATGQRVTLRCSPRSGDLSVYWYQQSLDQGLQFLIQYYNGEERAKGNILERFSAQQFPDLHSELNLSSLELGDSALYFCASSVGLAGMVNEQYFGPGTRLTVT.

This sequence joins TRBV19 and TRBJ2-3; TRBD2 aligns across 13 bases. The CDR3 is made up of 17 amino acids. Germline V lookup: CDR1 LNHDA, CDR2 SQIVND (reference sequence). J was trimmed by 3 bases and V by 5 bases; bases with no gene match: 8. The CDR3: CASSFRTSGSTTDTQYF. CDR3 nucleotides: TGTGCCAGTAGTTTCCGGACTAGCGGGAGTACTACAGATACGCAGTATTTT.

The V call is TRBV6-2 or TRBV6-3, the J call TRBJ2-3; D unclear. Germline-derived CDR1 and CDR2 are MNHEY and SVGEGT. The CDR3 runs 16 residues. The V end was cut by 2 bases, the J end by 2 bases, with 14 bases between. The CDR3 loop is CASSYGTRQDTDTQYF. The CDR3 bases are TGTGCCAGCAGTTACGGAACCCGCCAGGACACAGATACGCAGTATTTT.

This clone was counted only a few times. The rearrangement uses TRBV10-2 and TRBJ1-5; D not certain. The ends were cut back, 5 bases at V and 6 bases at J, with 8 bases in the middle. CDR1 and CDR2 (germline): WSHSY, SAAADI. The CDR3 has 12 residues. CDR3 in amino acids: CASSSSGQPQHF. In DNA, the CDR3 is TGCGCCAGCAGTAGCAGCGGTCAGCCCCAGCATTTT.

V gene TRBV27 combines with J gene TRBJ1-5; D not certain. Per the germline V gene, CDR1 is MNHEY and CDR2 is SMNVEV (reference sequence). Between the trimmed V and J ends, which lost 6 bases and 1 base, there was a span of 10 bases. This CDR3 is 14 amino acids long. DNA of the CDR3: TGTGCCAGCAGCCCCGACTCGAGCAATCAGCCCCAGCATTTT. It encodes CASSPDSSNQPQHF.

The V call is TRBV19, the J call TRBJ2-1; 11 nucleotides line up with TRBD2. CDR3 length: 16 amino acids. The junction had 5 bases not matched to a gene; V was cut back by 3 bases and J by 4 bases. Germline CDR1 LNHDA, CDR2 SQIVND (reference sequence). The CDR3 DNA sequence: TGTGCCAGTAGTATGTTAGCGGGGGGGCTTTACAATGAGCAGTTCTTC. Translated: CASSMLAGGLYNEQFF.

This chain links TRBV3-1 (or the pseudogene TRBV3-2) with TRBJ2-5; D ambiguous. This CDR3 comprises 11 residues. V was shortened by 4 bases and J by 10 bases, with 10 bases between the two germline ends. Germline CDR1 and CDR2: LGHDT and YNNKEL (reference sequence). The CDR3 is CASSLQEGQYF. The CDR3 DNA follows: TGTGCCAGCAGCCTTCAGGAAGGCCAGTACTTC.

The CDR3 DNA is TGTGCCAGCAGGGTGACAGGTTTTCAGCCCCAGCATTTT. Protein sequence: CASRVTGFQPQHF. The chain carries TRBV2 and TRBJ1-5, with D perhaps TRBD1 (6 bases). V was shortened by 6 bases and J by 6 bases, with 12 bases between the two germline ends. This CDR3 has 13 amino acids. CDR1 is SNHLY and CDR2 is FYNNEI in the germline V gene.